The 28 T cell receptor beta chains below come from one sample, sequenced in a study of OX40 agonist ivuxolimab in advanced cancers. Profiled with immunoSEQ multiplex PCR; TCRdb holds only in-frame clones, not every one. The table includes tens of thousands of clones, around 89% detected once. The specimen was CD4+ or CD8+ T cells sorted from blood, collected in a trial of the OX40 agonist ivuxolimab. The source is an adult with an advanced solid tumor such as melanoma, head and neck, liver or kidney cancer.

V is TRBV9 and J is TRBJ2-1, with 8 positions matching TRBD2. The CDR3 runs 15 residues. Germline CDR1 and CDR2: SGDLS and YYNGEE. V lost 3 bases and J lost 0; bases outside the gene matches: 2. CDR3 in DNA: TGTGCCAGCAGCGAGAGCGGGAGCTCCTACAATGAGCAGTTCTTC. Its protein product is CASSESGSSYNEQFF.

The chain joins TRBV19 to TRBJ2-6; no clear D gene. V was pared by 0 bases and J by 0 bases, with 9 bases between. The CDR3 consists of 17 residues. Per germline, CDR1 LNHDA and CDR2 SQIVND (reference sequence). CDR3: CASSIDGSPSGANVLTF. The CDR3 nucleotides read TGTGCCAGTAGTATAGACGGCAGCCCCTCTGGGGCCAACGTCCTGACTTTC.

V and J are TRBV21-1 and TRBJ2-7; the table gives TRBD1 as D, unverified against the DNA. TRBV21-1 is a pseudogene. CDR3 length: 15 residues. The CDR3 loop is CASNGGQGRPYEQYF. The DNA for the CDR3 is TGTGCCAGCAATGGGGGACAGGGAAGGCCCTACGAGCAGTACTTC.

This chain connects TRBV5-1 to TRBJ2-4; TRBD2 matches at 7 bases. The CDR3 is 15 residues long. After removal of 0 bases from V and 1 base from J, the junction contained 1 base not matched to a gene. Germline loops: CDR1 SGHRS, CDR2 YFSETQ. The CDR3 protein is CASSLGEGAKNIQYF. The CDR3 DNA reads TGCGCCAGCAGCTTGGGGGAGGGGGCCAAAAACATTCAGTACTTC.

The chain combines TRBV30 with TRBJ2-3; perhaps TRBD1 as D (6 bases). This CDR3 contains 13 residues. Germline V CDR1 and CDR2: GTSNPN, SVGIG (reference sequence). V lost 2 bases and J 4 bases, leaving 10 bases between the germline ends. The CDR3 region has the DNA TGTGCCTGGAGTTCCCACAGGGCAGATACGCAGTATTTT. It codes for CAWSSHRADTQYF.

The rearrangement joins TRBV5-4 to TRBJ2-7, with 10 nucleotides matching TRBD2. This CDR3 has 17 amino acids. Germline V CDR1 and CDR2: SGHNT, YYREEE (reference sequence). V trimming: 4 bases; J trimming: 4 bases; junction bases outside the gene matches: 14. The DNA of the CDR3 is TGTGCCAGCAGCCAAGACCGGCGGCTAGCGGGAGTATACGAGCAGTACTTC. As protein: CASSQDRRLAGVYEQYF.

The chain's CDR3 is CASSHGGPTEAFF. The CDR3 region has the DNA TGCGCCAGCAGCCATGGGGGGCCCACTGAAGCTTTCTTT. This chain joins TRBV4-1 and TRBJ1-1; maybe TRBD1 (6 bases). Between the trimmed V and J ends, which lost 3 bases and 4 bases, there was a span of 9 bases. This CDR3 contains 13 residues. The germline CDR1 and CDR2 sequences are MGHRA and YSYEKL.

This chain links TRBV2 with TRBJ2-5; D gene uncertain. Germline values: CDR1 SNHLY, CDR2 FYNNEI. This CDR3 spans 14 amino acids. The V and J ends lost 6 bases and 7 bases respectively, with 18 bases between them. CDR3 nucleotide sequence: TGTGCCAGCAGAGAGACCACGTCCGTAGGGACCCAGTACTTC. This translates into CASRETTSVGTQYF.

The rearrangement joins TRBV7-9 to TRBJ2-7; D unresolved. The germline gives CDR1 SEHNR, CDR2 FQNEAQ (reference sequence). The V end was cut by 1 base, the J end by 3 bases, with 4 bases between. This CDR3 comprises 12 residues. The CDR3 region is CASSLGFYEQYF. CDR3 sequence (DNA): TGTGCCAGCAGCTTAGGTTTCTACGAGCAGTACTTC.

The genes are TRBV7-8 and TRBJ2-7, with D possibly being TRBD1 (5 bases). The CDR3 is 14 residues long. V was trimmed by 5 bases and J by 5 bases, leaving 16 bases between them. Germline V gene sequence: CDR1 SGHVS, CDR2 FQNEAQ. The CDR3 protein is CASSDRAGFDEQYF. DNA of the CDR3: TGTGCCAGCAGCGATCGGGCAGGGTTCGACGAGCAGTACTTC.

The chain has TRBV27 and TRBJ2-7; D is perhaps TRBD1 (6 bases). The V gene's germline CDR1 is MNHEY and CDR2 SMNVEV (reference sequence). V lost 3 bases to trimming and J lost 6 bases, with 15 bases between them. There are 14 residues in the CDR3. The CDR3 coding sequence is TGTGCCAGCAGTTTTCGTCAGGGGATTCGCGAGCAGTACTTC. Translation gives CASSFRQGIREQYF.

The rearrangement joins TRBV5-6 to TRBJ2-2, with TRBD2 matching 7 bases. V was clipped by 4 bases and J by 6 bases; unmatched bases: 9. Germline V CDR1 and CDR2: SGHDT, YYEEEE. CDR3 length: 15 amino acids. Here the CDR3 reads CASSNFWRESGELFF. The CDR3 nucleotides read TGTGCCAGCAGCAACTTCTGGCGGGAGTCCGGGGAGCTGTTTTTT. Variable domain in full (rest from reference TRBV5-6 and TRBJ2-2): DAGVTQSPTHLIKTRGQQVTLRCSPKSGHDTVSWYQQALGQGPQFIFQYYEEEERQRGNFPDRFSGHQFPNYSSELNVNALLLGDSALYLCASSNFWRESGELFFGEGSRLTVL.

The chain couples TRBV28 to TRBJ2-7; TRBD1 might be the D (6 bases). The CDR3 is made up of 14 amino acids. Trimming took 2 bases from V and 1 from J, leaving 9 bases between them. Germline lookup yields CDR1 MDHEN and CDR2 SYDVKM. This chain's CDR3 is CASSLRGLSYEQYF. The CDR3 DNA is TGTGCCAGCAGTTTAAGGGGGTTGTCCTACGAGCAGTACTTC.

The chain is built from TRBV13 and TRBJ2-7; 9 nucleotides match TRBD2. The CDR3 spans 16 residues. Germline lookup yields CDR1 PRHDT and CDR2 FYEKMQ (reference sequence). Trimming took 5 bases from V and 2 from J; bases not matched to a gene: 10. CDR3 sequence (DNA): TGTGCCAGCAGCGCGTCCGGGACTAGCCTAGCCTACGAGCAGTACTTC. Translated: CASSASGTSLAYEQYF.

This sequence joins TRBV7-6 and TRBJ2-3; D might be TRBD2 (5 bases). CDR3 length: 17 amino acids. Trimming removed 0 bases at V and 2 bases at J, with 15 bases between. Germline assignment: CDR1 SGHVS and CDR2 FNYEAQ. The CDR3 nucleotides read TGTGCCAGCAGCTTAGCGCCACTAGAAAGATTCACAGATACGCAGTATTTT. It yields the protein CASSLAPLERFTDTQYF.

V is TRBV7-9 and J is TRBJ1-4, with 7 bases that match TRBD1. Germline V gene data show CDR1 as SEHNR and CDR2 as FQNEAQ (reference sequence). V was pared by 4 bases and J by 6 bases, with 8 bases of the junction left unmatched. The CDR3 has 15 residues. For the CDR3, the DNA is TGTGCCAGCAGCTCAGGAAGGGGGCTGGATGAAAAACTGTTTTTT. Protein: CASSSGRGLDEKLFF. The whole variable domain, remainder taken from reference TRBV7-9 and TRBJ1-4, is DTGVSQNPRHKITKRGQNVTFRCDPISEHNRLYWYRQTLGQGPEFLTYFQNEAQLEKSRLLSDRFSAERPKGSFSTLEIQRTEQGDSAMYLCASSSGRGLDEKLFFGSGTQLSVL.

This rearrangement joins TRBV19 to TRBJ2-1, with 10 bases aligning to TRBD2. The CDR3 has 14 amino acids. The V and J ends lost 3 bases and 8 bases, in that order; junction bases with no gene match: 4. The germline V gene encodes CDR1 LNHDA and CDR2 SQIVND (reference sequence). This CDR3 reads CASSITSGIYEQFF. For the CDR3, the DNA is TGTGCCAGTAGTATTACTAGCGGGATCTATGAGCAGTTCTTC.

This clone appeared a few times. This rearrangement joins TRBV30 to TRBJ1-1; D ambiguous. Trimming took 7 bases from V and 0 from J, leaving 12 bases between them. Germline assignment: CDR1 GTSNPN and CDR2 SVGIG (reference sequence). The CDR3 totals 13 residues. CDR3 sequence reads: CAYQEVMNTEAFF. The CDR3 region has the DNA TGTGCCTATCAGGAGGTTATGAACACTGAAGCTTTCTTT.

This chain connects TRBV29-1 to TRBJ2-7, with D perhaps matching TRBD2 (6 bases). This CDR3 is built from 15 residues. Germline-derived CDR1 and CDR2 are SQVTM and ANQGSEA. V was pared by 3 bases and J by 5 bases, with 20 bases between. The CDR3 sequence is CSVETGEKVGNEQYF. In DNA, the CDR3 is TGCAGCGTTGAGACGGGAGAGAAGGTAGGCAACGAGCAGTACTTC.

The chain recombines TRBV10-3 with TRBJ2-3, with D hard to call. The V end lost 5 bases, the J end lost 2 bases, and 8 bases lay between the germline ends. The CDR3 sequence is 13 residues long. The germline gives CDR1 ENHRY, CDR2 SYGVKD. The CDR3 loop reads CAISLSDTDTQYF. CDR3 nucleotide sequence: TGTGCCATCAGTTTGAGCGACACAGATACGCAGTATTTT.

The CDR3 sequence: CASSPIVAEQFF. The CDR3 DNA is TGTGCCAGCAGCCCAATTGTGGCTGAGCAGTTCTTC. This rearrangement joins TRBV14 to TRBJ2-1; D is unclear. CDR3 length: 12 residues. Trimming removed 4 bases at V and 9 bases at J, with 10 bases between. The V gene's germline CDR1 is SGHDN and CDR2 FVKESK.

V usage is TRBV5-4 and J usage is TRBJ2-7, with a possible D match to TRBD2 (6 bases). This CDR3 has 12 residues. The V end lost 5 bases, the J end lost 1 base, and 7 bases lay between the germline ends. Germline CDR1 SGHNT, CDR2 YYREEE (reference sequence). The DNA of the CDR3 is TGTGCCAGCAGGGGGGGTTCCTACGAGCAGTACTTC. It encodes CASRGGSYEQYF.

The rearrangement links TRBV9 to TRBJ2-6, with a weak D call TRBD2 (5 bases). The CDR3 sequence is 17 residues long. V was clipped by 1 base and J by 0 bases, with 11 bases between them. CDR1 and CDR2 from the germline V gene are SGDLS and YYNGEE. CDR3 nucleotide sequence: TGTGCCAGCAGCGTAAGGACGGGAACCTCTGGGGCCAACGTCCTGACTTTC. This codes for CASSVRTGTSGANVLTF.

The chain joins TRBV9 to TRBJ1-2, with unresolved D. The CDR3 length is 14 residues. The germline V gene has CDR1 SGDLS and CDR2 YYNGEE. Trimming took off 3 bases at V and 7 bases at J, with 16 bases between the two ends. This chain's CDR3 is CASSGGTRWAGYTF. In DNA, the CDR3 is TGTGCCAGCAGCGGAGGAACAAGGTGGGCTGGCTACACCTTC.

This sequence joins TRBV5-1 and TRBJ2-7; either TRBD1 or TRBD2 may supply D (5 bases each). The ends were cut back, 2 bases at V and 7 bases at J, with 19 bases in the middle. The CDR3 contains 15 residues. Germline values: CDR1 SGHRS, CDR2 YFSETQ. The DNA of the CDR3 is TGCGCCAGCAGCTTAGAAGTAATGGGACCTGGAGAGCAGTACTTC. This gives the protein CASSLEVMGPGEQYF. The full variable domain, completed using reference TRBV5-1 and TRBJ2-7, is KAGVTQTPRYLIKTRGQQVTLSCSPISGHRSVSWYQQTPGQGLQFLFEYFSETQRNKGNFPGRFSGRQFSNSRSEMNVSTLELGDSALYLCASSLEVMGPGEQYFGPGTRLTVT.

This chain joins TRBV7-9 and TRBJ1-1; 11 nucleotides agree with TRBD1. CDR1 is SEHNR and CDR2 is FQNEAQ in the germline V gene (reference sequence). V lost 5 bases, J lost 3 bases, and 8 bases stayed unmatched. This CDR3 is built from 16 residues. CDR3 sequence: CASSGRTGGLDTEAFF. In DNA form, the CDR3 reads TGTGCCAGCAGCGGAAGGACAGGGGGCCTCGACACTGAAGCTTTCTTT.

The chain recombines TRBV5-1 with TRBJ2-2, with 11 positions matching TRBD2. CDR1 is SGHRS, CDR2 YFSETQ, per germline. The V gene end was trimmed by 0 bases and the J gene end by 0 bases; junction bases not matched to a gene: 1. The CDR3 is made up of 17 amino acids. DNA for the CDR3: TGCGCCAGCAGCTTGGGACTAGCGGGGTCGAACACCGGGGAGCTGTTTTTT. Translation gives CASSLGLAGSNTGELFF. Together with reference TRBV5-1 and TRBJ2-2, the CDR3 gives the full variable domain: KAGVTQTPRYLIKTRGQQVTLSCSPISGHRSVSWYQQTPGQGLQFLFEYFSETQRNKGNFPGRFSGRQFSNSRSEMNVSTLELGDSALYLCASSLGLAGSNTGELFFGEGSRLTVL.

V is TRBV5-1 and J is TRBJ2-7; 13 positions match TRBD2. Trimming took 4 bases from V and 7 from J; bases not matched to a gene: 8. The CDR3 length is 15 residues. Germline CDR1 SGHRS, CDR2 YFSETQ. The DNA for the CDR3 is TGCGCCAGCAGCAGAGGACTAGCGGGAGTACTGGAGCAGTACTTC. Amino acids: CASSRGLAGVLEQYF.